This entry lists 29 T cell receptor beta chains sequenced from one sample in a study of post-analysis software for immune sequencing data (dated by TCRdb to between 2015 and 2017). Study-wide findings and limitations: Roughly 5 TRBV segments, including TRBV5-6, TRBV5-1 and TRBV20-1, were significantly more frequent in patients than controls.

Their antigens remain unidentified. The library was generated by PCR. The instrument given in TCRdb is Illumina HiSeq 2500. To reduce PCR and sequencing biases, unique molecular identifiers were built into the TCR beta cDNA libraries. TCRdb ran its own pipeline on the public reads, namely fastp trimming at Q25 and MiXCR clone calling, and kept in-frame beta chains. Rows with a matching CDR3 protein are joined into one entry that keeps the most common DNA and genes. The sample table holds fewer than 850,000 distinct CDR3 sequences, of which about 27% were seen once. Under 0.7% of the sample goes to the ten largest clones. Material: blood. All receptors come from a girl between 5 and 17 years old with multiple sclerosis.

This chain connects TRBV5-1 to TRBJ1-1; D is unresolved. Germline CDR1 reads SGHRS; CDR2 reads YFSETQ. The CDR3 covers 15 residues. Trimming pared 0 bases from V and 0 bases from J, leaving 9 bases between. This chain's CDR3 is CASSLAPNMNTEAFF. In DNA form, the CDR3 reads TGCGCCAGCAGCTTGGCCCCCAACATGAACACTGAAGCTTTCTTT.

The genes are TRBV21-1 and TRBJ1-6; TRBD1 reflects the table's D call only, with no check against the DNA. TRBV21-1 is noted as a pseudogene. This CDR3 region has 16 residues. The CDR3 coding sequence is TGTGCCAGCAGCAACGACCCAGGGGACAGTGTCTCACCCCTCCACTTT. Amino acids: CASSNDPGDSVSPLHF.

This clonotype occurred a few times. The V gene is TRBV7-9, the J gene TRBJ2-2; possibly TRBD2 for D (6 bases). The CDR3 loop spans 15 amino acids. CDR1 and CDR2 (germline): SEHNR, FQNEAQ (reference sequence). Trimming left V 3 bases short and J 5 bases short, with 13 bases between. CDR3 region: CASSFLAGGTGELFF. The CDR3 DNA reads TGTGCCAGCAGCTTTCTCGCAGGAGGGACCGGGGAGCTGTTTTTT. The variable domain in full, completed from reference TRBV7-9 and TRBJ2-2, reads DTGVSQNPRHKITKRGQNVTFRCDPISEHNRLYWYRQTLGQGPEFLTYFQNEAQLEKSRLLSDRFSAERPKGSFSTLEIQRTEQGDSAMYLCASSFLAGGTGELFFGEGSRLTVL.

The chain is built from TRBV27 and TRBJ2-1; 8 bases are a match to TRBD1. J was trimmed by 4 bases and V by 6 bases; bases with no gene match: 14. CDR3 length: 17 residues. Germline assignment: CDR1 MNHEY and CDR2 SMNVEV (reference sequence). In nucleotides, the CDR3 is TGTGCCAGCAGCGTTCAAATTCCCGGGACAGGTTACAATGAGCAGTTCTTC. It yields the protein CASSVQIPGTGYNEQFF.

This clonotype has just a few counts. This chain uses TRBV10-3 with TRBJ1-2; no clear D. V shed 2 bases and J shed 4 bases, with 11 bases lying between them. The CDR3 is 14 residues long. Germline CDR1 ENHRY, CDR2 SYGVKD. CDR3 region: CAISEPGRPYGYTF. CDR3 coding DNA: TGTGCCATCAGTGAGCCTGGACGCCCCTATGGCTACACCTTC.

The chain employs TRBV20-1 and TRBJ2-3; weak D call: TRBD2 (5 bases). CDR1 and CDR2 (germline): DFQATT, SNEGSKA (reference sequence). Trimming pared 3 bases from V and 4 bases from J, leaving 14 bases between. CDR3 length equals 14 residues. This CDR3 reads CSARRVSNADTQYF. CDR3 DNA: TGCAGTGCTAGGAGGGTGAGCAACGCAGATACGCAGTATTTT.

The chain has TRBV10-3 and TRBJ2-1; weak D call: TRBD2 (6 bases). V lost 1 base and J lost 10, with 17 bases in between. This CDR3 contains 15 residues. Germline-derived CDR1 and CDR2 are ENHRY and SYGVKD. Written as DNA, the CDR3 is TGTGCCATCAGTGAGTGGAGGGTCGGAGGACGGGAGCAGTTCTTC. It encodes CAISEWRVGGREQFF.

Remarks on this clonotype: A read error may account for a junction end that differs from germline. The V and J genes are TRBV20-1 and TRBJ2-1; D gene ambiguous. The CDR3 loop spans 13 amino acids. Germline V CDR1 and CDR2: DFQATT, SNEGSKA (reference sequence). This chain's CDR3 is CSARDGFADEQFF. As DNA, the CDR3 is TGCAGTGCGAGAGATGGATTTGCGGATGAGCAGTTCTTC.

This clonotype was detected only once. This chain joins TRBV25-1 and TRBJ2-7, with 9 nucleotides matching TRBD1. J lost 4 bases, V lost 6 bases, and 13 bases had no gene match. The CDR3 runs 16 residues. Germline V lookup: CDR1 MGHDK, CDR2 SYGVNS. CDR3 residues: CASSKAGGTGSYEQYF. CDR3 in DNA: TGTGCCAGCAGCAAAGCAGGGGGGACAGGGAGTTACGAGCAGTACTTC.

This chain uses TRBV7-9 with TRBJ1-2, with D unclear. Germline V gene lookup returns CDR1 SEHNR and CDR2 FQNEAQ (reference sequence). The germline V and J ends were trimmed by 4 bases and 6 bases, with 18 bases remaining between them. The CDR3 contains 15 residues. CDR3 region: CASSSPTMTIHGYTF. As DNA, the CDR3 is TGTGCCAGCAGCTCCCCAACCATGACAATACATGGCTACACCTTC. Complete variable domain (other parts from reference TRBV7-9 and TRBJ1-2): DTGVSQNPRHKITKRGQNVTFRCDPISEHNRLYWYRQTLGQGPEFLTYFQNEAQLEKSRLLSDRFSAERPKGSFSTLEIQRTEQGDSAMYLCASSSPTMTIHGYTFGSGTRLTVV.

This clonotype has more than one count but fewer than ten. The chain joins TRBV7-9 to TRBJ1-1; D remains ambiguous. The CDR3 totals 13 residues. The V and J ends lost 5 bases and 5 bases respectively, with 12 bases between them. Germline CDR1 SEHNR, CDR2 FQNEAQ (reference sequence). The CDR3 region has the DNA TGTGCCAGCAGCCCCTTCGAGGATACTGAAGCTTTCTTT. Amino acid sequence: CASSPFEDTEAFF.

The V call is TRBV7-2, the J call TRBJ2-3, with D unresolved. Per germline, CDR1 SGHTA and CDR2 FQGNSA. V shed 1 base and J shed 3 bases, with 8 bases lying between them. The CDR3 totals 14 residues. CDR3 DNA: TGTGCCAGCAGCTTAGACCCGGAAACAGATACGCAGTATTTT. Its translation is CASSLDPETDTQYF. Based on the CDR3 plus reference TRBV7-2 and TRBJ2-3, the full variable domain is GAGVSQSPSNKVTEKGKDVELRCDPISGHTALYWYRQSLGQGLEFLIYFQGNSAPDKSGLPSDRFSAERTGGSVSTLTIQRTQQEDSAVYLCASSLDPETDTQYFGPGTRLTVL.

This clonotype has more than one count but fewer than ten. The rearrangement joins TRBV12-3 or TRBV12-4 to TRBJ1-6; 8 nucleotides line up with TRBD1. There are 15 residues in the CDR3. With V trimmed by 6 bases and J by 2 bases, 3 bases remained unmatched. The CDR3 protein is CASRAGGAYNSPLHF. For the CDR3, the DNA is TGTGCCAGCAGGGCAGGGGGCGCCTATAATTCACCCCTCCACTTT.

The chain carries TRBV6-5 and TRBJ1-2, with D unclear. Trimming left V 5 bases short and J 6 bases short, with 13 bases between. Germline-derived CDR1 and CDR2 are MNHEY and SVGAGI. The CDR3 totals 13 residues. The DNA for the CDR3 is TGTGCCAGCAGTAAGCCCACGGGAGATGGCTACACCTTC. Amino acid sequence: CASSKPTGDGYTF.

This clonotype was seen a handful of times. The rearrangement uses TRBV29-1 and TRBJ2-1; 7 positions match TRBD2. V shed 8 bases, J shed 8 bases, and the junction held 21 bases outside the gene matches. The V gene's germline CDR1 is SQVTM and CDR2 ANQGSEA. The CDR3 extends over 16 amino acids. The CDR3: CSTRAASGGLGDEQFF. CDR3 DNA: TGCAGCACCCGCGCGGCTAGCGGAGGCCTGGGGGATGAGCAGTTCTTC.

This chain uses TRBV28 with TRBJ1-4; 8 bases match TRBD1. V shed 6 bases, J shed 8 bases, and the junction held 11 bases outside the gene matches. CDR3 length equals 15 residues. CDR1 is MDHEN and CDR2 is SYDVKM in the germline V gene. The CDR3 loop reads CASSRGQGSWEKLFF. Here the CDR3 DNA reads TGTGCCAGCAGCCGTGGACAGGGTTCGTGGGAAAAACTGTTTTTT.

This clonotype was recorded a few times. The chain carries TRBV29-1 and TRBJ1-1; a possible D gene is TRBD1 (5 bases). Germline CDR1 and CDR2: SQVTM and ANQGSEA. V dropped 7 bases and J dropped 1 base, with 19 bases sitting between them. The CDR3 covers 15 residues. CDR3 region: CSALGSGNPNTEAFF. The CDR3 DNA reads TGCAGCGCATTGGGTTCAGGGAACCCGAACACTGAAGCTTTCTTT.

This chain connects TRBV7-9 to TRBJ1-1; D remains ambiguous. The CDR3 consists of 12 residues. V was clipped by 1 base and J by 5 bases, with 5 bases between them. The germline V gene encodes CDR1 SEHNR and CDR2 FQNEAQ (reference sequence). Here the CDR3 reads CASSLETTEAFF. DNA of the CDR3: TGTGCCAGCAGCTTAGAGACTACTGAAGCTTTCTTT.

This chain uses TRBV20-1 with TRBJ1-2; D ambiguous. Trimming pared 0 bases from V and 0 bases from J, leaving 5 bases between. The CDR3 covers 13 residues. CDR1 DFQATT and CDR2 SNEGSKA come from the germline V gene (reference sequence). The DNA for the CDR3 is TGCAGTGCTAGAGATCCCGCTAACTATGGCTACACCTTC. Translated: CSARDPANYGYTF.

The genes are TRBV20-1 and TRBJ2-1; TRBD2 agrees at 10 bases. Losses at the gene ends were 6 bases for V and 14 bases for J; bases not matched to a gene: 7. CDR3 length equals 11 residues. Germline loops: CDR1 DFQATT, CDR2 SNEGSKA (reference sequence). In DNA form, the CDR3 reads TGCAGTGCGGACCTAGCGGGGGTAGAGTTCTTC. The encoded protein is CSADLAGVEFF.

CDR3 nucleotides: TGTGCCACCATCCTGGGGGAGGATGGCTACACCTTC. Translation: CATILGEDGYTF. The V and J genes are TRBV28 and TRBJ1-2; D might be TRBD1 (5 bases). The germline V gene encodes CDR1 MDHEN and CDR2 SYDVKM. The CDR3 sequence is 12 residues long. V lost 10 bases and J 6 bases, leaving 15 bases between the germline ends.

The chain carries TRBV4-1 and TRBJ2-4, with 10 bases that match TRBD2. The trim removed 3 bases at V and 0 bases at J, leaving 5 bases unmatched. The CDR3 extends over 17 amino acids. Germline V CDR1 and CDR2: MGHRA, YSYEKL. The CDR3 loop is CASSQDSGGLAKNIQYF. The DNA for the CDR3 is TGCGCCAGCAGCCAGGATAGCGGGGGGCTAGCCAAAAACATTCAGTACTTC.

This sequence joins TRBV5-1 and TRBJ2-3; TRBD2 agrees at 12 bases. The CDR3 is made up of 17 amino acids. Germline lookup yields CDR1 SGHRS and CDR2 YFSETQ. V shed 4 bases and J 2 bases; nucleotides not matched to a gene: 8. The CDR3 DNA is TGCGCCAGCAGCGCCGGACTAGCGGGATTAAACACAGATACGCAGTATTTT. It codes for CASSAGLAGLNTDTQYF.

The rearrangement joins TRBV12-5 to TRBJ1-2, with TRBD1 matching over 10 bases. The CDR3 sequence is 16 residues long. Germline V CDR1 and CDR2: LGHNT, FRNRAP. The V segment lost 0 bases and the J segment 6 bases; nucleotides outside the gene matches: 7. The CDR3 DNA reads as TGTGCTAGTGGTTTGGTATTGGGACAGGGGACAGATGGCTACACCTTC. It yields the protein CASGLVLGQGTDGYTF.

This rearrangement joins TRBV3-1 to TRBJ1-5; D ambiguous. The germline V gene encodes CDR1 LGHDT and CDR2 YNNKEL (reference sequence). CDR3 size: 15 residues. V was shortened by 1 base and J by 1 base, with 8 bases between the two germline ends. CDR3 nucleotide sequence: TGTGCCAGCAGCCAAGGGGCAATGAGCAATCAGCCCCAGCATTTT. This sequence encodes CASSQGAMSNQPQHF.

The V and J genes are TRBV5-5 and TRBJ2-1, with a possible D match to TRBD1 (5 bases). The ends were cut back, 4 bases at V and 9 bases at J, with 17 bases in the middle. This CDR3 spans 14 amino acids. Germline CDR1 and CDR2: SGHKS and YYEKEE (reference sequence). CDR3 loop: CASSHGPDTGEQFF. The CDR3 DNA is TGTGCCAGCAGCCATGGTCCTGATACAGGTGAGCAGTTCTTC. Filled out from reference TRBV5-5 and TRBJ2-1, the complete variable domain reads DAGVTQSPTHLIKTRGQQVTLRCSPISGHKSVSWYQQVLGQGPQFIFQYYEKEERGRGNFPDRFSARQFPNYSSELNVNALLLGDSALYLCASSHGPDTGEQFFGPGTRLTVL.

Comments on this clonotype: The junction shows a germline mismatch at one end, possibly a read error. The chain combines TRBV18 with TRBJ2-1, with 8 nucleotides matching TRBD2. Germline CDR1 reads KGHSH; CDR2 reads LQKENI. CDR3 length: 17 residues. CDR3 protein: CAGSPPVAGTIWNEQFF. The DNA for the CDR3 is TGTGCCGGCTCACCGCCAGTAGCGGGGACCATCTGGAATGAGCAGTTCTTC.

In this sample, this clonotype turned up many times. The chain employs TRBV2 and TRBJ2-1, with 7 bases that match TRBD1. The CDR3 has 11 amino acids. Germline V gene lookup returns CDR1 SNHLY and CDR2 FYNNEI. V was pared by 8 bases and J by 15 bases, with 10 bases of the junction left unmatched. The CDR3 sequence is CASDRAGGLFF. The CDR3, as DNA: TGTGCCAGCGACAGGGCTGGGGGTTTGTTCTTC.

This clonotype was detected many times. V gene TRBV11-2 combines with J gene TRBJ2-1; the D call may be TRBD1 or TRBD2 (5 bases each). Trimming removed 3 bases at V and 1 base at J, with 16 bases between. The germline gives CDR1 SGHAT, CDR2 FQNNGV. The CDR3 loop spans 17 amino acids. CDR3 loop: CASSFPRAGRSYNEQFF. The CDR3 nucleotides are TGTGCCAGCAGCTTCCCCCGGGCAGGGAGATCCTACAATGAGCAGTTCTTC. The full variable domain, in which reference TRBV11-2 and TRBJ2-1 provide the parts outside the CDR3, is EAGVAQSPRYKIIEKRQSVAFWCNPISGHATLYWYQQILGQGPKLLIQFQNNGVVDDSQLPKDRFSAERLKGVDSTLKIQPAKLEDSAVYLCASSFPRAGRSYNEQFFGPGTRLTVL.